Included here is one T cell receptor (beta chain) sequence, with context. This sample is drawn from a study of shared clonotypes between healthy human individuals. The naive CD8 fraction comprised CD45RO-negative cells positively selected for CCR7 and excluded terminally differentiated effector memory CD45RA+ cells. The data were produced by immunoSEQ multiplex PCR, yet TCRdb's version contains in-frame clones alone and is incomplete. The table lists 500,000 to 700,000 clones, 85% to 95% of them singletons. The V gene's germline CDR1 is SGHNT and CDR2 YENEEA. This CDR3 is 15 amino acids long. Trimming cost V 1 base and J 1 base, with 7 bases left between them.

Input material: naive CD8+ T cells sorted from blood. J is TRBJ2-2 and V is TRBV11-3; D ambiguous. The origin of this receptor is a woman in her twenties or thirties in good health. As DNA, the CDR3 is TGTGCCAGCAGCTTAGGTTGGCAGAACACCGGGGAGCTGTTTTTT. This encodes CASSLGWQNTGELFF.